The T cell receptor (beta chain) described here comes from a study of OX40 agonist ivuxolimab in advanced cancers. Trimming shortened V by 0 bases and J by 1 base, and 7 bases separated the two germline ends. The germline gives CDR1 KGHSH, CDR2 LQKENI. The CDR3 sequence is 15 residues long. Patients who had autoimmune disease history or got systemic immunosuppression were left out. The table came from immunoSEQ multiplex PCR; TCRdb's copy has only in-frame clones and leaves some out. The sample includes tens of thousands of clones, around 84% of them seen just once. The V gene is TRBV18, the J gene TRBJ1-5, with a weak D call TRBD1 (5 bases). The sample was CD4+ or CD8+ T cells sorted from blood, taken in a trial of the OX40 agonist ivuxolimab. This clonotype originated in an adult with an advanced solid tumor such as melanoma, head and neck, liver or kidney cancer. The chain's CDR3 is CASSPPGTSNQPQHF. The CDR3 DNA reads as TGTGCCAGCTCACCACCTGGGACCAGCAATCAGCCCCAGCATTTT. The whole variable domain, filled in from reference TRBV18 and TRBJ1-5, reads NAGVMQNPRHLVRRRGQEARLRCSPMKGHSHVYWYRQLPEEGLKFMVYLQKENIIDESGMPKERFSAEFPKEGPSILRIQQVVRGDSAAYFCASSPPGTSNQPQHFGDGTRLSIL.